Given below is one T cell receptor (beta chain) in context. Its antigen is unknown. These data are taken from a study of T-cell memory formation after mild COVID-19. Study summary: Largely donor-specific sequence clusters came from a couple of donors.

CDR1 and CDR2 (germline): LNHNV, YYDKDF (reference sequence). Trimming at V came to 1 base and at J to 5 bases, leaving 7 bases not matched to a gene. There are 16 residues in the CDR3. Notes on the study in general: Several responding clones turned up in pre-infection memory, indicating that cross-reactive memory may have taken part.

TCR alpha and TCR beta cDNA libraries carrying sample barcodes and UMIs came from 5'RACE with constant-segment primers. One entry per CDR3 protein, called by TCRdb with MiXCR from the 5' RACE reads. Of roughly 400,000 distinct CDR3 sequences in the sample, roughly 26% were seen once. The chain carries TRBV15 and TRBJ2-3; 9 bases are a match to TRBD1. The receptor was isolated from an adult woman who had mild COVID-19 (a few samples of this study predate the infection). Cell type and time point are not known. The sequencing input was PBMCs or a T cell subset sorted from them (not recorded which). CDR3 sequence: CATSRGTGAEGDTQYF. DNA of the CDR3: TGTGCCACCAGCAGAGGGACAGGGGCCGAGGGAGATACGCAGTATTTT.